This T cell receptor (beta chain) was identified in a study of T cell responses to AZD1222 COVID-19 vaccine. CDR1 SQVTM and CDR2 ANQGSEA come from the germline V gene. The junction had 10 bases not matched to a gene; V was cut back by 3 bases and J by 4 bases. This CDR3 contains 15 residues. Assay used: immunoSEQ multiplex PCR; TCRdb lists only in-frame clones, some missing. The repertoire holds fewer than 120,000 clones, roughly 89% seen once, with 2.5% in the top ten. The sample in question was peripheral blood, obtained 28 days after the second AZD1222 dose. The sequence came from an adult who received the AZD1222 COVID-19 vaccine. This chain uses TRBV29-1 with TRBJ2-5; TRBD2 aligns across 8 bases. DNA of the CDR3: TGCAGCGTTGAGACCCACCGGGGGGGAGGAGAGACCCAGTACTTC. Protein product: CSVETHRGGGETQYF.